This T cell receptor (beta chain) was identified in a study of shared clonotypes between healthy human individuals. CD45RO-negative, CCR7-positively selected cells formed the naive CD8 fraction, excluding terminally differentiated effector memory CD45RA+ cells. Donors were healthy HIV-negative adults without recent acute infections or vaccinations. The authors ran the assay at deep level. Here immunoSEQ multiplex PCR was the method, and the copy in TCRdb shows in-frame clones only, minus some. Of hundreds of thousands of clones listed, roughly 98% were seen once; the top ten hold approximately 0.3%. This receptor was taken from a young man in good health. Sequences were obtained from naive CD8+ T cells sorted from blood.

CDR3 sequence reads: CASSELGQGESDTQYF. In nucleotides, the CDR3 is TGTGCCAGCAGCGAACTTGGACAGGGAGAGTCAGATACGCAGTATTTT. The chain has TRBV5-6 and TRBJ2-3, with 8 bases matching TRBD1. The CDR3 consists of 16 residues. Germline V gene data show CDR1 as SGHDT and CDR2 as YYEEEE. J gave up 4 bases and V 4 bases, and 11 bases lay outside the gene matches.